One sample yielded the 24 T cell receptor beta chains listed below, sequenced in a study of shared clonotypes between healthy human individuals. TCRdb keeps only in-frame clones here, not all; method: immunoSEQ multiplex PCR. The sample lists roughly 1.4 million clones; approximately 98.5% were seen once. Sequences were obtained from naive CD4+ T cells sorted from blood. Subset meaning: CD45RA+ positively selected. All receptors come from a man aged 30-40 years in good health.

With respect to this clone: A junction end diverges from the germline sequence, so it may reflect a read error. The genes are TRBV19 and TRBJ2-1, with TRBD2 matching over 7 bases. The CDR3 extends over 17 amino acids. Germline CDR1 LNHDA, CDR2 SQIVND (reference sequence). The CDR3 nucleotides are TGTGCCAGTAGTATAGATTCGGCCGGGACTACCTACAATGTGCAGTTCTTC. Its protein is CASSIDSAGTTYNVQFF.

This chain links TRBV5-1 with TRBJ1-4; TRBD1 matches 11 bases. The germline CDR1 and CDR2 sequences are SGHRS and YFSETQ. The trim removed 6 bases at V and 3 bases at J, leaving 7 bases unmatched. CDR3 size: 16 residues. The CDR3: CASKGQGDWANEKLFF. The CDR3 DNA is TGCGCCAGCAAGGGACAGGGGGATTGGGCTAATGAAAAACTGTTTTTT.

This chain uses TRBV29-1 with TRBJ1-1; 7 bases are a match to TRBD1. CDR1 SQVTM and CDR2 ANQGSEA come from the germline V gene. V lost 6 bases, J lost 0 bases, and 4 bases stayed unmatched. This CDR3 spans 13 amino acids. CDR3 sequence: CSVRGLMNTEAFF. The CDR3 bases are TGCAGCGTAAGGGGGCTCATGAACACTGAAGCTTTCTTT.

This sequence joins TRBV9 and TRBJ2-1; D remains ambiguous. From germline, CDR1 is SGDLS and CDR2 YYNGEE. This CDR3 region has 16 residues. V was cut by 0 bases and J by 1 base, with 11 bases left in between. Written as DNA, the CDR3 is TGTGCCAGCAGCGTAGCCCTAGACTGGTCCTACAATGAGCAGTTCTTC. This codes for CASSVALDWSYNEQFF.

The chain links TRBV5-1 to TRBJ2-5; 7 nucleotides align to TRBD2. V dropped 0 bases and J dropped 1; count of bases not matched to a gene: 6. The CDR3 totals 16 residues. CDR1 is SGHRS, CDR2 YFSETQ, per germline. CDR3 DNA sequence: TGCGCCAGCAGCTTGGGGGACTACGCTCGCCAAGAGACCCAGTACTTC. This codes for CASSLGDYARQETQYF.

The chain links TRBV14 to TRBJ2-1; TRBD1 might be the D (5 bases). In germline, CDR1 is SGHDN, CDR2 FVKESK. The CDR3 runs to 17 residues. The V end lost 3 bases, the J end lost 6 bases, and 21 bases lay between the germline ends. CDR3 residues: CASSHLWAGSRGNEQFF. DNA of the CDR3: TGTGCCAGCAGCCACCTATGGGCAGGGTCTAGGGGCAATGAGCAGTTCTTC.

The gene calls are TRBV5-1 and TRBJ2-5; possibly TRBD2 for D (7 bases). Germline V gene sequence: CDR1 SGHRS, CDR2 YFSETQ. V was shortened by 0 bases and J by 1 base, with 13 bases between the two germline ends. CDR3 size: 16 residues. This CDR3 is CASSLVGGPFQETQYF. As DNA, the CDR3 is TGCGCCAGCAGCTTGGTGGGGGGGCCGTTCCAAGAGACCCAGTACTTC.

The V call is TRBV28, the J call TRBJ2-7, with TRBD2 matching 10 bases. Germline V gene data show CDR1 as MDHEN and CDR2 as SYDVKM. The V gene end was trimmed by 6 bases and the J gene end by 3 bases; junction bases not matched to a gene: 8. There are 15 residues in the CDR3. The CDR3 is CASRLAGAAYYEQYF. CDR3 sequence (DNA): TGTGCCAGCAGGCTAGCGGGAGCGGCTTACTACGAGCAGTACTTC.

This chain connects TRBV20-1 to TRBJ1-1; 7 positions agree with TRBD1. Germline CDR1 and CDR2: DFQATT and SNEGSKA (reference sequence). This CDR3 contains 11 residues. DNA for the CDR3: TGCAGCCTGACAGGGTCGACTGAAGCTTTCTTT. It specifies CSLTGSTEAFF.

The CDR3 here is CASSSDGGELFF. The CDR3 nucleotides are TGCGCCAGCAGCTCGGATGGTGGGGAGCTGTTTTTT. The chain has TRBV5-1 and TRBJ2-2, with D uncertain. V was cut by 3 bases and J by 8 bases, with 8 bases left in between. This CDR3 has 12 amino acids. Germline loops: CDR1 SGHRS, CDR2 YFSETQ.

The chain's CDR3 is CASSLGVGIYNEQFF. CDR3 nucleotide sequence: TGTGCCAGCAGCTTGGGCGTGGGTATCTACAATGAGCAGTTCTTC. The chain combines TRBV5-5 with TRBJ2-1; D remains ambiguous. The CDR3 totals 15 residues. In germline, CDR1 is SGHKS, CDR2 YYEKEE (reference sequence). V was pared by 0 bases and J by 3 bases, with 10 bases between.

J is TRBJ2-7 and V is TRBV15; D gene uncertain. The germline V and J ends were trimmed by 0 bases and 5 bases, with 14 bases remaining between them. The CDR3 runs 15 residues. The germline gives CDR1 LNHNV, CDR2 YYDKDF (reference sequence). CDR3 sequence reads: CATSRDLTYPDEQYF. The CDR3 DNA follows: TGTGCCACCAGCAGAGATCTTACGTACCCGGACGAGCAGTACTTC. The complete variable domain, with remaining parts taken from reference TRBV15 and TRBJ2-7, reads DAMVIQNPRYQVTQFGKPVTLSCSQTLNHNVMYWYQQKSSQAPKLLFHYYDKDFNNEADTPDNFQSRRPNTSFCFLDIRSPGLGDTAMYLCATSRDLTYPDEQYFGPGTRLTVT.

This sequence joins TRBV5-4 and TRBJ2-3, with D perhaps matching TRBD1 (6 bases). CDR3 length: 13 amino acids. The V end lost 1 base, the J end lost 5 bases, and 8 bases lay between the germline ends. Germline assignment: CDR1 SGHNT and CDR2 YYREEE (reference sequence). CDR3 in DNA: TGTGCCAGCAGCTTGAACAGGGAAGATACGCAGTATTTT. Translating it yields CASSLNREDTQYF.

This chain's CDR3 is CASSAGASWLEAFF. For the CDR3, the DNA is TGTGCCAGCAGCGCCGGGGCGTCGTGGCTTGAGGCTTTCTTT. The gene calls are TRBV7-9 and TRBJ1-1; D possibly corresponds to TRBD1 (5 bases). V lost 5 bases, J lost 11 bases, and 21 bases lay in between. Germline CDR1 is SEHNR and CDR2 is FQNEAQ (reference sequence). The CDR3 extends over 14 amino acids.

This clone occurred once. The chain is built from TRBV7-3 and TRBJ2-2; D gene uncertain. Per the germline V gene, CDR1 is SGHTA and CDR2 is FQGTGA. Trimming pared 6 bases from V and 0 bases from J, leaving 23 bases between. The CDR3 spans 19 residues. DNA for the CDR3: TGTGCCAGCAGTCCGTCACCTCGGAAACACTCGACGAACACCGGGGAGCTGTTTTTT. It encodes CASSPSPRKHSTNTGELFF.

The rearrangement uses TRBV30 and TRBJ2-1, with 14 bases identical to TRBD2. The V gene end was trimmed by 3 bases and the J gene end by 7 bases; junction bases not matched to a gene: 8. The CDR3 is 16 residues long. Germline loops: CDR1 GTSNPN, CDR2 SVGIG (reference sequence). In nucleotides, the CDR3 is TGTGCCTGGAGCCCAATTGGGACTAGCGGGAGAAATGAGCAGTTCTTC. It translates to CAWSPIGTSGRNEQFF.

The CDR3 DNA reads as TGTGCCAGCAGTGAAGAGGTAGGACCCACACCTTACCCCTACGAGCAGTACTTC. This translates into CASSEEVGPTPYPYEQYF. The chain links TRBV25-1 to TRBJ2-7, with D unresolved. This CDR3 contains 18 residues. V was clipped by 2 bases and J by 2 bases, with 22 bases between them. CDR1 and CDR2 from the germline V gene are MGHDK and SYGVNS.

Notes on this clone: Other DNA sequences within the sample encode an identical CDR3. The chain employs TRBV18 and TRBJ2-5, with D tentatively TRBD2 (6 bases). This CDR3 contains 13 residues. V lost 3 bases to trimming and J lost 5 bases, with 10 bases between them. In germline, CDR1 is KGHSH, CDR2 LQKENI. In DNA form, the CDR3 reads TGTGCCAGCTCACCCGGGAGTGTCGAGACCCAGTACTTC. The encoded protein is CASSPGSVETQYF.

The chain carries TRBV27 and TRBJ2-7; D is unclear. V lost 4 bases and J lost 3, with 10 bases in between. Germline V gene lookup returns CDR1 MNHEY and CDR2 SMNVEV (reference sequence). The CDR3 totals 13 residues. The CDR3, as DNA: TGTGCCAGCAGTTGGGTGTGGGGCTACGAGCAGTACTTC. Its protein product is CASSWVWGYEQYF.

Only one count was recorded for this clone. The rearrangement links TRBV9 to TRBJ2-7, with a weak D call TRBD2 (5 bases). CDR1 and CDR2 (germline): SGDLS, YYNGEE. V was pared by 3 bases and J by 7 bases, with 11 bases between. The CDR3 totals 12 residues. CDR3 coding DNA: TGTGCCAGCAGCGCGAGCGGAGTAGAGCAGTACTTC. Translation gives CASSASGVEQYF.

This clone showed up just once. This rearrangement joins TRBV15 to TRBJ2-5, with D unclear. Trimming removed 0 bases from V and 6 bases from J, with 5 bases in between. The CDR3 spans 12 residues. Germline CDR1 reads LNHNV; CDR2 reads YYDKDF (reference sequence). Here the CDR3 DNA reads TGTGCCACCAGCAGAGATAAGCAGACCCAGTACTTC. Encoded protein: CATSRDKQTQYF. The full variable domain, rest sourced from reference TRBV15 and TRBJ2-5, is DAMVIQNPRYQVTQFGKPVTLSCSQTLNHNVMYWYQQKSSQAPKLLFHYYDKDFNNEADTPDNFQSRRPNTSFCFLDIRSPGLGDTAMYLCATSRDKQTQYFGPGTRLLVL.

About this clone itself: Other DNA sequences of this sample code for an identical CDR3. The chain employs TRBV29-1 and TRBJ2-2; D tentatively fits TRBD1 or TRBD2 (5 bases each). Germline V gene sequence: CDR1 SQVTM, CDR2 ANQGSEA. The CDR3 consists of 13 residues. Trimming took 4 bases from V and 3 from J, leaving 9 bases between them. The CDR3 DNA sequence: TGCAGCGTTGCGAGGGGTTACACCGGGGAGCTGTTTTTT. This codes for CSVARGYTGELFF.

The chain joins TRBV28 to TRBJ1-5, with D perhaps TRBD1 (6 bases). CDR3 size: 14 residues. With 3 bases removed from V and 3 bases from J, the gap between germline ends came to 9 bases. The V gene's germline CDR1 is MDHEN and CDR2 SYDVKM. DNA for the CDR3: TGTGCCAGCAGTTTTTGGGACACCAATCAGCCCCAGCATTTT. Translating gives CASSFWDTNQPQHF.

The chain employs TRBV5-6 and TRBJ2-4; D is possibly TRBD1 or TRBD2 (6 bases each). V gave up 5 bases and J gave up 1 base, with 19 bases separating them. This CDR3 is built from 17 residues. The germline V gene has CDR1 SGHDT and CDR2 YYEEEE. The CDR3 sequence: CASRLMRDMVAKNIQYF. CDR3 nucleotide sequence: TGTGCCAGCAGGTTAATGCGGGACATGGTGGCCAAAAACATTCAGTACTTC.